Listed below are T cell receptor beta chains from one sample, sequenced in a study of T-cell reconstitution after alpha-beta-depleted transplantation in children. TCRdb re-analysed the PCR reads in MiXCR, keeping a single row per CDR3 protein. The sample lists 350,000 to 450,000 distinct CDR3 sequences, roughly 13% occurring once. Sequencing was performed on PBMCs, taken from the stem cell graft. These receptors were collected from a human donor who donated a stem cell graft to a child with Fanconi anemia. Both conserved end residues are part of each CDR3. D genes are given only for firm matches. Size tells how often a clone was seen (once, few, many) or the class of an expanded clone, and some rows leave it out.

d_call clone_size j_call cdr3_length v_call cdr3_nt cdr3_aa
TRBD2 . TRBJ2-5 15 TRBV28 TGTGCCAGCAGTTCCCTAGCGGGGGGGCCAGAGTCCCAGTACTTC CASSSLAGGPESQYF
. . TRBJ1-1 17 TRBV12-3/TRBV12-4 TGTGCCAGCACCATGGAGGTCGGGGCCAGAGCAAACACTGAAGCTTTCTTT CASTMEVGARANTEAFF
. . TRBJ2-3 12 TRBV10-2 TGCGCCAGCAACCCGACGGGAGATACGCAGTATTTT CASNPTGDTQYF
. . TRBJ1-3 13 TRBV12-3/TRBV12-4 TGTGCCAGCGCGATTAGCTCTGGAAACACCATATATTTT CASAISSGNTIYF
. few TRBJ2-1 12 TRBV14 TGTGCCAGCAGCCAAGATTTGGCGGGGCAGTTCTTC CASSQDLAGQFF
. few TRBJ2-3 14 TRBV20-1 TGCAGTGCCCTGGGGGCGGGGCTCACAGATACGCAGTATTTT CSALGAGLTDTQYF
. few TRBJ1-1 13 TRBV6-1 TGTGCCAGCAGGGTTGGTCTGAACACTGAAGCTTTCTTT CASRVGLNTEAFF
. few TRBJ2-3 13 TRBV29-1 TGCAGCGCATTGGGAGGGGGAACAGATACGCAGTATTTT CSALGGGTDTQYF
TRBD1 few TRBJ2-6 16 TRBV6-1 TGTGCCAGCAGCCTGTTACAGGGGACTGGGGCCAACGTCCTGACTTTC CASSLLQGTGANVLTF
. . TRBJ1-1 14 TRBV27 TGTGCCAGCAGTCCTCCAGGGCGTCCCACTGAAGCTTTCTTT CASSPPGRPTEAFF
. many TRBJ2-5 12 TRBV5-5 TGTGCCAGCAGCTTAGACTGGGAGACCCAGTACTTC CASSLDWETQYF
. few TRBJ1-5 13 TRBV10-3 TGTGCCATCAGTGAACACGGCAATCAGCCCCAGCATTTT CAISEHGNQPQHF
. . TRBJ1-5 12 TRBV24-1 TGTGCCACCAGTGGGGGAAATCAGCCCCAGCATTTT CATSGGNQPQHF
TRBD2 many TRBJ2-3 11 TRBV6-2/TRBV6-3 TGTGCCAGCAGTCTCGGGACTAGAAGGAATTTT CASSLGTRRNF
TRBD1 . TRBJ1-1 16 TRBV5-1 TGCGCCAGCAGCAGAGGGACAGGGGGCGAAAACACTGAAGCTTTCTTT CASSRGTGGENTEAFF
. many TRBJ1-3 15 TRBV6-5 TGTGCCAGCAGTAACTCCCACAGGGCTGGAAACACCATATATTTT CASSNSHRAGNTIYF
. . TRBJ2-1 15 TRBV7-8 TGTGCCAGCAGCCCAAGTGGGGGGCGGGTTAATGAGCAGTTCTTC CASSPSGGRVNEQFF
. few TRBJ2-7 15 TRBV3-1 TGTGCCAGCAGCCATCAGCGGCGAAGTTCCTACGAGCAGTACTTC CASSHQRRSSYEQYF
. few TRBJ1-1 12 TRBV20-1 TGCAGTGCTATTCAGGGGCCCACTGAAGCTTTCTTT CSAIQGPTEAFF
. . TRBJ1-1 15 TRBV4-3 TGCGCCAGCAGCCAAGGTGGAGGGTGGGGCACTGAAGCTTTCTTT CASSQGGGWGTEAFF
. few TRBJ1-2 14 TRBV6-2/TRBV6-3 TGTGCCAGCAGTCCCGGAGAGGGGAACTATGGCTACACCTTC CASSPGEGNYGYTF
TRBD2 . TRBJ2-3 16 TRBV7-2 TGTGCCAGCAGCCAGATGGGGGGCGGGGGGCTAGATACGCAGTATTTT CASSQMGGGGLDTQYF
. few TRBJ1-1 14 TRBV28 TGTGCCAGCAGTTTACAGGTTCTGAACACTGAAGCTTTCTTT CASSLQVLNTEAFF
. few TRBJ1-3 17 TRBV2 TGTGCCAGCAACTTACTGGTCTCACTCAGCTCTGGAAACACCATATATTTT CASNLLVSLSSGNTIYF
TRBD1 . TRBJ2-1 14 TRBV29-1 TGCAGCGTTGAATTGGACAGGGGGCGCGGTGAGCAGTTCTTC CSVELDRGRGEQFF
. . TRBJ1-1 14 TRBV2 TGTGCCAGCAGTGAACACGGATCCGACACTGAAGCTTTCTTT CASSEHGSDTEAFF
. few TRBJ1-1 14 TRBV7-9 TGTGCCAGCAGCTTACAGGGAGGACGCGCTGAAGCTTTCTTT CASSLQGGRAEAFF
. . TRBJ2-7 13 TRBV14 TGTGCCAGCAGCCAAGTCAGGGCCTACGAGCAGTACTTC CASSQVRAYEQYF
. . TRBJ1-4 15 TRBV6-5 TGTGCCAGCAGTTACCAGGAGGGCTTGCCTGAAAAACTGTTTTTT CASSYQEGLPEKLFF
TRBD2 many TRBJ2-3 16 TRBV20-1 TGCAGTGCTAGACCTGGACTAGCGGGGGGGTACGATACGCAGTATTTT CSARPGLAGGYDTQYF
. few TRBJ1-5 15 TRBV4-2 TGTGCCAGCAGCCAAGAGGGAAGCCAGGAACAGCCCCAGCATTTT CASSQEGSQEQPQHF